The 10 T cell receptor beta chains below come from one sample, sequenced in a study of control samples from healthy donors and cancer patients. Method: immunoSEQ multiplex PCR; TCRdb's copy keeps in-frame clones and lacks some. Among roughly 120,000 clones listed, approximately 90% were seen once. The material sequenced was blood. These receptors came from a woman aged 18-29 years in good health.

The chain recombines TRBV21-1 with TRBJ2-7; the DNA was not used to check the table's D call, TRBD1. TRBV21-1 is shown as a pseudogene. The CDR3 extends over 16 amino acids. CDR3 amino acids: CASSKARVRVFHEQYF. CDR3 bases: TGTGCCAGCAGCAAAGCCAGGGTCCGGGTTTTCCACGAGCAGTACTTC.

This chain joins TRBV11-2 and TRBJ2-3; TRBD1 matches at 7 bases. Germline V gene sequence: CDR1 SGHAT, CDR2 FQNNGV. Germline trimming cut 9 bases from V and 2 bases from J; bases unmatched to any gene: 14. The CDR3 is 16 residues long. The CDR3 sequence is CASREWDRLFTDTQYF. The CDR3 region has the DNA TGTGCCAGTAGGGAATGGGACAGACTCTTCACAGATACGCAGTATTTT.

The genes are TRBV6-5 and TRBJ2-2, with 7 bases fitting TRBD2. The germline V gene encodes CDR1 MNHEY and CDR2 SVGAGI. The CDR3 covers 15 residues. Germline trimming cut 6 bases from V and 0 bases from J; bases unmatched to any gene: 4. CDR3 coding DNA: TGTGCCAGCAGGGGAGCGGGGCCGAACACCGGGGAGCTGTTTTTT. Encoded protein: CASRGAGPNTGELFF.

The V and J genes are TRBV5-1 and TRBJ2-1; D perhaps matches TRBD1 (7 bases). Germline loops: CDR1 SGHRS, CDR2 YFSETQ. Trimming removed 4 bases from V and 9 bases from J, with 14 bases in between. This CDR3 has 13 amino acids. DNA of the CDR3: TGCGCCAGCAGCCCGGAGGGGGCGGGTGAGCAGTTCTTC. Residues: CASSPEGAGEQFF.

The chain carries TRBV9 and TRBJ2-2; D call uncertain. The CDR3 runs 12 residues. The V gene lost 3 bases and the J gene lost 5 bases, with 5 bases spanning the gap. Looked up from germline, CDR1 is SGDLS and CDR2 is YYNGEE. CDR3 protein: CASSAKTGELFF. The CDR3 bases are TGTGCCAGCAGCGCTAAAACCGGGGAGCTGTTTTTT.

This clone occurred a few times. This chain connects TRBV18 to TRBJ1-1; the match to TRBD1 covers 8 bases. Germline V gene data show CDR1 as KGHSH and CDR2 as LQKENI. This CDR3 comprises 15 residues. J gave up 5 bases and V 6 bases, and 11 bases lay outside the gene matches. For the CDR3, the DNA is TGTGCCAGCTCGCAAGGACAGGGCCAAGGTACTGAAGCTTTCTTT. Its protein is CASSQGQGQGTEAFF.

The rearrangement uses TRBV27 and TRBJ2-5; 8 bases fit TRBD2. Germline CDR1 and CDR2: MNHEY and SMNVEV (reference sequence). The J segment lost 5 bases and the V segment lost 0 bases, leaving 11 bases of the junction unmatched. The CDR3 is 17 residues long. As DNA, the CDR3 is TGTGCCAGCAGTTTATCGCCGAAGGAGCGGGGGCGGGAGACCCAGTACTTC. Translated: CASSLSPKERGRETQYF.

V gene TRBV9 combines with J gene TRBJ2-3, with TRBD1 as a possible D gene (5 bases). Germline CDR1 SGDLS, CDR2 YYNGEE. V dropped 4 bases and J dropped 1 base, with 28 bases sitting between them. CDR3 length: 20 residues. CDR3 in DNA: TGTGCCAGCAGCACATTAGGGGTTCTTAAAACAGGCGAACGCACAGATACGCAGTATTTT. Its translation is CASSTLGVLKTGERTDTQYF.

The genes are TRBV25-1 and TRBJ2-7; D is undetermined. The V end lost 6 bases, the J end lost 3 bases, and 18 bases lay between the germline ends. The CDR3 sequence is 15 residues long. Looked up from germline, CDR1 is MGHDK and CDR2 is SYGVNS. CDR3 residues: CASSPAEESGYEQYF. CDR3 nucleotides: TGTGCCAGCAGCCCGGCCGAGGAATCCGGCTACGAGCAGTACTTC.

This chain uses TRBV10-2 with TRBJ1-5; 7 bases map to TRBD1. The CDR3 runs 14 residues. The germline gives CDR1 WSHSY, CDR2 SAAADI. V trimming: 6 bases; J trimming: 4 bases; junction bases outside the gene matches: 6. The CDR3 reads CASRDRDRNQPQHF. The CDR3 DNA follows: TGCGCCAGCAGGGACCGGGACAGAAATCAGCCCCAGCATTTT.